A single sample is the source of the 3 T cell receptor beta chains below, sequenced in a study of blood T cell repertoires in COVID-19. Assay used: immunoSEQ multiplex PCR; TCRdb lists only in-frame clones, some missing. Of approximately 81,000 clones listed, about nine tenths are singletons. Sample: peripheral blood. These receptors were obtained from a man between 65 and 85 years old with active or convalescent COVID-19.

This sequence joins TRBV5-5 and TRBJ2-1; 8 bases fit TRBD2. Germline loops: CDR1 SGHKS, CDR2 YYEKEE (reference sequence). The CDR3 loop spans 14 amino acids. V lost 4 bases, J lost 6 bases, and 6 bases stayed unmatched. CDR3 in DNA: TGTGCCAGCAGCCCAGGACTAGCTGCCAATGAGCAGTTCTTC. Protein product: CASSPGLAANEQFF. Full variable domain (outside the CDR3, taken from reference TRBV5-5 and TRBJ2-1): DAGVTQSPTHLIKTRGQQVTLRCSPISGHKSVSWYQQVLGQGPQFIFQYYEKEERGRGNFPDRFSARQFPNYSSELNVNALLLGDSALYLCASSPGLAANEQFFGPGTRLTVL.

The chain joins TRBV4-3 to TRBJ1-6; 10 bases fit TRBD1. Losses at the gene ends were 4 bases for V and 11 bases for J; bases not matched to a gene: 2. The CDR3 is 13 residues long. Per germline, CDR1 LGHNA and CDR2 YSLEER. The CDR3 DNA reads TGCGCCAGCAGCCCCGGACAGGGGGCACCCCTCCACTTT. Its translation: CASSPGQGAPLHF.

V usage is TRBV6-5 and J usage is TRBJ1-1; a weak D match, TRBD1 (6 bases). The CDR3 runs to 14 residues. Germline V gene data show CDR1 as MNHEY and CDR2 as SVGAGI. V dropped 8 bases and J dropped 1 base, with 14 bases sitting between them. CDR3 sequence (DNA): TGTGCCAGCCGAAGAGGGGGATCGAACACTGAAGCTTTCTTT. Translated, it gives CASRRGGSNTEAFF.